Below, 17 T cell receptor beta chains from the same sample are listed, as sequenced in a study of identical twins. In TCRdb, the 5' RACE reads were re-called with MiXCR into one record per CDR3 protein. The sample consists of hundreds of thousands of distinct CDR3 sequences, around 5.7% of them appearing once. Material: naive T cells sorted from blood. The receptor set was obtained from a man younger than 35 in good health.

This clonotype was seen many times. V gene TRBV4-2 combines with J gene TRBJ2-7; 9 positions match TRBD2. The CDR3 runs 16 residues. Looked up from germline, CDR1 is LGHNA and CDR2 is YNFKEQ. The J segment lost 3 bases and the V segment lost 1 base, leaving 7 bases of the junction unmatched. CDR3 nucleotide sequence: TGTGCCAGCAGCCAAGCGACTAGCGGAACGGGCTACGAGCAGTACTTC. Encoded protein: CASSQATSGTGYEQYF.

The DNA of the CDR3 is TGTGCCAGCACCGTCGACAGGGGGCACACTGAAGCTTTCTTT. As protein: CASTVDRGHTEAFF. The gene calls are TRBV12-3 or TRBV12-4 and TRBJ1-1; TRBD1 aligns across 10 bases. V trimming: 7 bases; J trimming: 3 bases; junction bases outside the gene matches: 5. This CDR3 comprises 14 residues.

This clonotype was seen repeatedly, ten times or more. J is TRBJ2-1 and V is TRBV20-1; the match to TRBD2 covers 12 bases. The CDR3 runs 18 residues. The junction had 12 bases not matched to a gene; V was cut back by 3 bases and J by 3 bases. The germline V gene encodes CDR1 DFQATT and CDR2 SNEGSKA (reference sequence). The CDR3: CSARENGLAGNYYNEQFF. In DNA, the CDR3 is TGCAGTGCTAGGGAAAATGGACTAGCGGGAAACTACTACAATGAGCAGTTCTTC.

The chain has TRBV6-1 and TRBJ2-7; 11 nucleotides match TRBD1. The germline CDR1 and CDR2 sequences are MNHNS and SASEGT. The CDR3 runs to 14 residues. With V trimmed by 5 bases and J by 4 bases, 4 bases remained unmatched. Here the CDR3 DNA reads TGTGCCAGCAGTATCGGACAGGGGGCTTACGAGCAGTACTTC. It codes for CASSIGQGAYEQYF.

This clonotype was recorded at least ten times. The V and J genes are TRBV27 and TRBJ2-2, with a tentative D call TRBD2 (7 bases). This CDR3 region has 17 residues. CDR1 is MNHEY, CDR2 SMNVEV, per germline (reference sequence). V dropped 1 base and J dropped 3 bases, with 15 bases sitting between them. CDR3 DNA: TGTGCCAGCAGTTTATTAGGGGGGGTTGGGCACACCGGGGAGCTGTTTTTT. It specifies CASSLLGGVGHTGELFF.

At least ten counts were recorded for this clonotype. The chain has TRBV5-6 and TRBJ2-7; 7 positions agree with TRBD1. Per the germline V gene, CDR1 is SGHDT and CDR2 is YYEEEE. Trimming at V came to 2 bases and at J to 2 bases, leaving 10 bases not matched to a gene. CDR3 length: 16 residues. CDR3 sequence (DNA): TGTGCCAGCAGCTTTGGGATAAACAGGGGCACCTACGAGCAGTACTTC. Its translation is CASSFGINRGTYEQYF. Full variable domain (missing parts from reference TRBV5-6 and TRBJ2-7): DAGVTQSPTHLIKTRGQQVTLRCSPKSGHDTVSWYQQALGQGPQFIFQYYEEEERQRGNFPDRFSGHQFPNYSSELNVNALLLGDSALYLCASSFGINRGTYEQYFGPGTRLTVT.

The chain couples TRBV6-5 to TRBJ2-5, with 8 nucleotides matching TRBD2. The V segment lost 2 bases and the J segment 5 bases; nucleotides outside the gene matches: 13. Germline-derived CDR1 and CDR2 are MNHEY and SVGAGI. CDR3 length equals 17 residues. CDR3 amino acids: CASSYVPGTSGSETQYF. The CDR3 bases are TGTGCCAGCAGTTACGTCCCAGGGACCAGCGGGAGCGAGACCCAGTACTTC.

This clonotype was seen more than once but under ten times. This chain connects TRBV2 to TRBJ2-7; 7 bases are shared with TRBD2. This CDR3 contains 15 residues. The V gene end was trimmed by 6 bases and the J gene end by 3 bases; junction bases not matched to a gene: 11. Germline loops: CDR1 SNHLY, CDR2 FYNNEI. CDR3 protein: CASRTDGRGGYEQYF. The DNA for the CDR3 is TGTGCCAGCAGAACCGACGGACGCGGGGGCTACGAGCAGTACTTC. The full variable domain, with the rest looked up from reference TRBV2 and TRBJ2-7, is EPEVTQTPSHQVTQMGQEVILRCVPISNHLYFYWYRQILGQKVEFLVSFYNNEISEKSEIFDDQFSVERPDGSNFTLKIRSTKLEDSAMYFCASRTDGRGGYEQYFGPGTRLTVT.

The gene calls are TRBV6-1 and TRBJ1-1; no clear D gene. The CDR3 contains 16 residues. Looked up from germline, CDR1 is MNHNS and CDR2 is SASEGT. V lost 1 base to trimming and J lost 4 bases, with 16 bases between them. The CDR3: CASSEVMTAGGTEAFF. The CDR3 DNA reads TGTGCCAGCAGTGAAGTAATGACCGCAGGTGGCACTGAAGCTTTCTTT.

There are many counts of this clonotype. CDR3 loop: CASSLSGGARETQYF. CDR3 coding DNA: TGTGCCAGCAGCCTAAGCGGTGGGGCGAGGGAGACCCAGTACTTC. V is TRBV9 and J is TRBJ2-5; D is perhaps TRBD1 or TRBD2 (5 bases each). Trimming stripped 4 bases from V and 5 bases from J, with 18 bases between. CDR1 is SGDLS, CDR2 YYNGEE, per germline. This CDR3 comprises 15 residues. The entire variable domain, with the rest obtained from reference TRBV9 and TRBJ2-5, is as follows: DSGVTQTPKHLITATGQRVTLRCSPRSGDLSVYWYQQSLDQGLQFLIQYYNGEERAKGNILERFSAQQFPDLHSELNLSSLELGDSALYFCASSLSGGARETQYFGPGTRLLVL.

The chain uses TRBV27 and TRBJ1-5; D uncertain. The V gene lost 5 bases and the J gene lost 1 base, with 15 bases spanning the gap. Germline values: CDR1 MNHEY, CDR2 SMNVEV (reference sequence). CDR3 length: 16 amino acids. The CDR3 bases are TGTGCCAGCAGTGTTCGCCGTACTAACAGCAATCAGCCCCAGCATTTT. It is translated as CASSVRRTNSNQPQHF.

Ten or more counts support this clonotype. The junction differs from germline at one of its ends, possibly a read error. This CDR3 is CASSLDRELGQEF. CDR3 coding DNA: TGTGCCAGCAGTTTAGATAGGGAATTGGGCCAGGAATTT. This sequence joins TRBV12-3 or TRBV12-4 and TRBJ1-6; no clear D gene. The CDR3 is made up of 13 amino acids.

The chain is built from TRBV2 and TRBJ2-3; D remains ambiguous. V dropped 4 bases and J dropped 3 bases, with 14 bases sitting between them. The CDR3 loop spans 15 amino acids. The germline gives CDR1 SNHLY, CDR2 FYNNEI. The DNA of the CDR3 is TGTGCCAGCAGTGCAATTGGGGTCGGAACAGATACGCAGTATTTT. Its protein product is CASSAIGVGTDTQYF.

This clonotype was observed a handful of times. The chain employs TRBV20-1 and TRBJ1-6, with TRBD1 identical over 7 bases. Germline V CDR1 and CDR2: DFQATT, SNEGSKA (reference sequence). The CDR3 is 13 residues long. Germline trimming cut 6 bases from V and 8 bases from J; bases unmatched to any gene: 7. CDR3: CSAPPRGDSPLHF. Written as DNA, the CDR3 is TGCAGTGCCCCCCCCAGGGGGGATTCACCCCTCCACTTT.

This clonotype was counted between two and nine times. The V call is TRBV7-9, the J call TRBJ2-5; tentatively, D is TRBD2 (5 bases). Trimming cost V 2 bases and J 7 bases, with 14 bases left between them. The CDR3 covers 14 residues. Germline loops: CDR1 SEHNR, CDR2 FQNEAQ (reference sequence). CDR3 sequence: CASSLTLPGGTQYF. DNA of the CDR3: TGTGCCAGCAGCTTAACCCTCCCCGGAGGGACCCAGTACTTC.

This clonotype was detected a few times. J is TRBJ2-5 and V is TRBV4-1, with 14 bases matching TRBD2. This CDR3 has 16 residues. Trimming removed 4 bases from V and 2 bases from J; junction bases left unmatched: 3. Germline loops: CDR1 MGHRA, CDR2 YSYEKL. CDR3 protein: CASSRRLAGGQETQYF. In nucleotides, the CDR3 is TGCGCCAGCAGCCGAAGACTAGCGGGAGGGCAAGAGACCCAGTACTTC.

The chain carries TRBV24-1 and TRBJ2-1; TRBD2 matches at 7 bases. The CDR3 sequence is 17 residues long. Looked up from germline, CDR1 is KGHDR and CDR2 is SFDVKD. The junction had 7 bases not matched to a gene; V was cut back by 3 bases and J by 0 bases. CDR3 residues: CATSDHLAVRSYNEQFF. The CDR3 DNA reads TGTGCCACCAGTGATCACCTAGCGGTTCGCTCCTACAATGAGCAGTTCTTC.